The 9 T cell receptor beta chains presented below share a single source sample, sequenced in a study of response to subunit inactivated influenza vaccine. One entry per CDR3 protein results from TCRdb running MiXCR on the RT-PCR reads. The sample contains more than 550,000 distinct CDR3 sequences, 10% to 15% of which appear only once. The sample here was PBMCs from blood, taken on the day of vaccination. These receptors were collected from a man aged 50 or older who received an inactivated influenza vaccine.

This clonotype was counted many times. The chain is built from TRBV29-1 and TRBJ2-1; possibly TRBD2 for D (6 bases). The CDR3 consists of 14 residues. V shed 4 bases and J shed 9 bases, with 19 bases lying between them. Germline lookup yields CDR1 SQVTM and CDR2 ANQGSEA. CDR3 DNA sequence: TGCAGCGTTGGTGGTTTGACGGGAGCGGTTGAGCAGTTCTTC. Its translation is CSVGGLTGAVEQFF.

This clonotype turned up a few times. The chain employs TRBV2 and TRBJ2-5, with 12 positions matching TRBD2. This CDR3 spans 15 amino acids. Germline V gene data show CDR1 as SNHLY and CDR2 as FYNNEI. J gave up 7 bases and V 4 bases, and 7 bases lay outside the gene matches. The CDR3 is CASSATSGGTGTQYF. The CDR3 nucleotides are TGTGCCAGCAGTGCCACTAGCGGGGGGACAGGGACCCAGTACTTC.

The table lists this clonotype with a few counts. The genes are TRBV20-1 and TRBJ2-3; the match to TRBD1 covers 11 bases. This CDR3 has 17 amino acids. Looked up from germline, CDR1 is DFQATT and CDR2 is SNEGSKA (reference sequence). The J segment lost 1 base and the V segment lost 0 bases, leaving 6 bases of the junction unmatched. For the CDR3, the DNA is TGCAGTGCTAGAGACTACCGGGGACAGGGGGGCACAGATACGCAGTATTTT. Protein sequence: CSARDYRGQGGTDTQYF.

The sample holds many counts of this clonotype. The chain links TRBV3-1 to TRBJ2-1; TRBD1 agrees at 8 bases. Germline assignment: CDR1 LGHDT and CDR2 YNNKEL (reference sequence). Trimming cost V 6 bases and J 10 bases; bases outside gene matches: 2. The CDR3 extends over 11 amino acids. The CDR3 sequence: CASSRDREQFF. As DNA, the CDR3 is TGTGCCAGCAGTCGGGACAGGGAGCAGTTCTTC.

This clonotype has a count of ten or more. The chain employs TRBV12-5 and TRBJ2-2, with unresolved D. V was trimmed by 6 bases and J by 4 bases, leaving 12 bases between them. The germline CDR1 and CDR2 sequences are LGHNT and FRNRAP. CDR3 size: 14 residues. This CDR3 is CASGVAGFTGELFF. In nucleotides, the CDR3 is TGTGCTAGTGGAGTTGCTGGCTTCACCGGGGAGCTGTTTTTT.

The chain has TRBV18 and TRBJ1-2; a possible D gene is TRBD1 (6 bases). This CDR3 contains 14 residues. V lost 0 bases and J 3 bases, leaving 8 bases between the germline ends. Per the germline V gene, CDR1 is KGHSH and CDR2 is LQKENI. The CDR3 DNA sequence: TGTGCCAGCTCACCACCAGGGACACACTATGGCTACACCTTC. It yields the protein CASSPPGTHYGYTF.

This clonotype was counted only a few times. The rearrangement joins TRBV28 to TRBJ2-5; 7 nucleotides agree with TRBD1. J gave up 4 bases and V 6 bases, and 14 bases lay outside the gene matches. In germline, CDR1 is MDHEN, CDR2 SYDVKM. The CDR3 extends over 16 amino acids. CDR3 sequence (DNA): TGTGCCAGCAGACTTAAAACAGGGGTTTGGGGAGAGACCCAGTACTTC. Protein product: CASRLKTGVWGETQYF.

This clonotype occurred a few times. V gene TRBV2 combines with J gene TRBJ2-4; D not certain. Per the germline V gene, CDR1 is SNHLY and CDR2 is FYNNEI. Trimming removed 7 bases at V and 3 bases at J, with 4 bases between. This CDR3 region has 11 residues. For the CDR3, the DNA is TGTGCCAGCATTGACAAAAACATTCAGTACTTC. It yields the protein CASIDKNIQYF. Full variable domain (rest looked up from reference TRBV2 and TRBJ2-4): EPEVTQTPSHQVTQMGQEVILRCVPISNHLYFYWYRQILGQKVEFLVSFYNNEISEKSEIFDDQFSVERPDGSNFTLKIRSTKLEDSAMYFCASIDKNIQYFGAGTRLSVL.

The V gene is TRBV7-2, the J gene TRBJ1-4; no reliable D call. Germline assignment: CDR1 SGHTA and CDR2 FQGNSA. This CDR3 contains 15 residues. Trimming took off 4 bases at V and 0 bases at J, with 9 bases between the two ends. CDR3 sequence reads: CASSSNTATNEKLFF. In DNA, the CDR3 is TGTGCCAGCAGCTCAAACACTGCAACTAATGAAAAACTGTTTTTT.